What follows are 9 T cell receptor beta chains derived from one specimen sequenced in a study of T cell responses to AZD1222 COVID-19 vaccine. This table comes from immunoSEQ multiplex PCR, and its TCRdb copy is limited to in-frame clones, with some not included. The sample has 120,000 or so clones, approximately 90% seen once; the top ten hold 6% to 9%. The sample was peripheral blood, taken 28 days after the second AZD1222 dose. The origin of the receptors is an adult who received the AZD1222 COVID-19 vaccine.

The rearrangement uses TRBV5-1 and TRBJ2-7; the D gene is possibly TRBD1 (6 bases). The CDR3 is 14 amino acids. Germline V CDR1 and CDR2: SGHRS, YFSETQ. Trimming took 0 bases from V and 4 from J, leaving 11 bases between them. In nucleotides, the CDR3 is TGCGCCAGCAGCTTGGAATACAGGGATTACGAGCAGTACTTC. This codes for CASSLEYRDYEQYF.

This rearrangement joins TRBV5-1 to TRBJ2-3; no clear D gene. Looked up from germline, CDR1 is SGHRS and CDR2 is YFSETQ. V gave up 0 bases and J gave up 3 bases, with 11 bases separating them. This CDR3 has 15 residues. The CDR3 sequence: CASSLGPAETDTQYF. Here the CDR3 DNA reads TGCGCCAGCAGCTTGGGTCCGGCGGAAACAGATACGCAGTATTTT.

The rearrangement joins TRBV23-1 to TRBJ1-4, with D possibly TRBD1 on 6 matching bases. TRBV23-1 is sorted into the ORF group, with uncertain function. The CDR3 is 16 residues long. Trimming removed 8 bases from V and 7 bases from J, with 23 bases in between. In nucleotides, the CDR3 is TGCGCCAGCGGGTCGTTCCGGGGGCCTTCGGGTGAAAAACTGTTTTTT. Protein: CASGSFRGPSGEKLFF.

V and J are TRBV5-1 and TRBJ2-3, with 10 bases lining up with TRBD1. The V gene end was trimmed by 7 bases and the J gene end by 3 bases; junction bases not matched to a gene: 5. There are 14 residues in the CDR3. Germline V CDR1 and CDR2: SGHRS, YFSETQ. CDR3 in DNA: TGCGCCAGCCTCCCGGGACAGGGGACAGATACGCAGTATTTT. It is translated as CASLPGQGTDTQYF.

The chain joins TRBV25-1 to TRBJ1-1; D not resolved. Looked up from germline, CDR1 is MGHDK and CDR2 is SYGVNS. The CDR3 contains 12 residues. The V and J ends lost 4 bases and 0 bases respectively, with 3 bases between them. The CDR3 coding sequence is TGTGCCAGCAGTGTTCTGAACACTGAAGCTTTCTTT. It encodes CASSVLNTEAFF.

The chain uses TRBV14 and TRBJ2-3; no firm D call. The CDR3 has 13 amino acids. Trimming pared 3 bases from V and 4 bases from J, leaving 8 bases between. CDR1 is SGHDN and CDR2 is FVKESK in the germline V gene. CDR3 amino acids: CASSQNQADTQYF. DNA of the CDR3: TGTGCCAGCAGCCAGAATCAGGCAGATACGCAGTATTTT. The full variable domain, in which reference TRBV14 and TRBJ2-3 provide the parts outside the CDR3, is EAGVTQFPSHSVIEKGQTVTLRCDPISGHDNLYWYRRVMGKEIKFLLHFVKESKQDESGMPNNRFLAERTGGTYSTLKVQPAELEDSGVYFCASSQNQADTQYFGPGTRLTVL.

DNA of the CDR3: TGTGCCATCAGTGGGGATCTAGCGGGAGGGCCTTACGAGCAGTACTTC. It translates to CAISGDLAGGPYEQYF. V gene TRBV10-3 combines with J gene TRBJ2-7, with 12 nucleotides matching TRBD2. Germline values: CDR1 ENHRY, CDR2 SYGVKD. This CDR3 is built from 16 residues. The J segment lost 4 bases and the V segment lost 4 bases, leaving 8 bases of the junction unmatched.

This rearrangement joins TRBV5-1 to TRBJ2-7, with D unresolved. Germline CDR1 SGHRS, CDR2 YFSETQ. CDR3 length: 14 amino acids. The ends were cut back, 0 bases at V and 0 bases at J, with 7 bases in the middle. This CDR3 is CASSLAVDSYEQYF. CDR3 DNA: TGCGCCAGCAGCTTGGCCGTTGACTCCTACGAGCAGTACTTC. Full variable domain (remainder filled in from reference TRBV5-1 and TRBJ2-7): KAGVTQTPRYLIKTRGQQVTLSCSPISGHRSVSWYQQTPGQGLQFLFEYFSETQRNKGNFPGRFSGRQFSNSRSEMNVSTLELGDSALYLCASSLAVDSYEQYFGPGTRLTVT.

CDR3 residues: CASSQETANYGYTF. CDR3 DNA sequence: TGCGCCAGCAGCCAAGAGACAGCCAACTATGGCTACACCTTC. The V call is TRBV4-1, the J call TRBJ1-2, with a tentative D call TRBD1 (5 bases). V lost 0 bases and J lost 2, with 7 bases in between. Germline-derived CDR1 and CDR2 are MGHRA and YSYEKL. The CDR3 runs to 14 residues.